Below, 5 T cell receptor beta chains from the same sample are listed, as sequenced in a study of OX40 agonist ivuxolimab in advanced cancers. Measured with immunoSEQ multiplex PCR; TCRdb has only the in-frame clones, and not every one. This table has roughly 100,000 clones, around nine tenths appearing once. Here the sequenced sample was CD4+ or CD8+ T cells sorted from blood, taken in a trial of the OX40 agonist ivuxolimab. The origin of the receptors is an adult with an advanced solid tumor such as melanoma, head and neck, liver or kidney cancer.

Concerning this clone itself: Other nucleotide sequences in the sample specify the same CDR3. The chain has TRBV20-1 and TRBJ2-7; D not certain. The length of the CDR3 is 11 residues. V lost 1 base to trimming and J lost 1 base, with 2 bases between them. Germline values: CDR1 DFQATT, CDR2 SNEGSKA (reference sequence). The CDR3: CSARGSYEQYF. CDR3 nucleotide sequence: TGCAGTGCTAGAGGGTCCTACGAGCAGTACTTC.

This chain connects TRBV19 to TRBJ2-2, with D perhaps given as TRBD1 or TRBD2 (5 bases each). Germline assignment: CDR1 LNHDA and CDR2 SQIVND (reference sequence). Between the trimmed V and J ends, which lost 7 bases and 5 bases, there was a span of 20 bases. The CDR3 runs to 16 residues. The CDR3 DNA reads TGTGCCAGTAAAGCCGGGACGGATGGTTGGACCGGGGAGCTGTTTTTT. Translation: CASKAGTDGWTGELFF.

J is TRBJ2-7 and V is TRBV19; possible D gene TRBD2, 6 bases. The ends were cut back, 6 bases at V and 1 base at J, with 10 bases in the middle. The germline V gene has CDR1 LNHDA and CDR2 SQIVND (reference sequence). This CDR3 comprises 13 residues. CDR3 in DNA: TGTGCCAGTAGGGGCGGGGCGTCCTACGAGCAGTACTTC. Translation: CASRGGASYEQYF.

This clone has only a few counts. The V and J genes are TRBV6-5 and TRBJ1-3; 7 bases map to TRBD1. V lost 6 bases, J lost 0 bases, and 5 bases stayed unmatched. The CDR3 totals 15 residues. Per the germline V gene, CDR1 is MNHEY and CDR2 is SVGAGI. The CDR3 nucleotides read TGTGCCAGCAGCCTCGGACAGGTCTCTGGAAACACCATATATTTT. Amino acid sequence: CASSLGQVSGNTIYF.

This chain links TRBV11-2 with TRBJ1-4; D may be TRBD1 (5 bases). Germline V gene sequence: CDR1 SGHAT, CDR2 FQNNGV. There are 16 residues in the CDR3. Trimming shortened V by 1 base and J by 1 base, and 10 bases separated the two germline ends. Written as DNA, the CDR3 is TGTGCCAGCAGCTTAGGGGCGGGACTAACTAATGAAAAACTGTTTTTT. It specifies CASSLGAGLTNEKLFF. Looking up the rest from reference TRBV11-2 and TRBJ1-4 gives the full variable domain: EAGVAQSPRYKIIEKRQSVAFWCNPISGHATLYWYQQILGQGPKLLIQFQNNGVVDDSQLPKDRFSAERLKGVDSTLKIQPAKLEDSAVYLCASSLGAGLTNEKLFFGSGTQLSVL.